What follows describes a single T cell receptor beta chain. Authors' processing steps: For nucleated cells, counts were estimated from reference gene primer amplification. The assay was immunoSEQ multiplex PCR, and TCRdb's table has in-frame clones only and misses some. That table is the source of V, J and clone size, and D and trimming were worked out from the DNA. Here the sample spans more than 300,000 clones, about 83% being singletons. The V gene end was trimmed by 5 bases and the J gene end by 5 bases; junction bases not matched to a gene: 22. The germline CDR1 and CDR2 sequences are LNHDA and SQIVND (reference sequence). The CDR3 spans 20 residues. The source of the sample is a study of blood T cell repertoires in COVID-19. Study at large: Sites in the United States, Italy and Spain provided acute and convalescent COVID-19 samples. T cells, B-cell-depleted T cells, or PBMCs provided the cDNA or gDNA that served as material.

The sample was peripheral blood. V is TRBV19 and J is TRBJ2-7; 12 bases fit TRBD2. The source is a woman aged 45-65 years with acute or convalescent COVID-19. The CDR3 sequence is CASSPTQPGTSGPTGNEQYF. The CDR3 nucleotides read TGTGCCAGTAGTCCCACTCAACCAGGGACTAGCGGGCCCACAGGGAACGAGCAGTACTTC.